This T cell receptor (beta chain) was documented in a study of PD-L1 blockade in urothelial cancer. CDR1 LNHDA and CDR2 SQIVND come from the germline V gene (reference sequence). The CDR3 length is 16 residues. V was clipped by 3 bases and J by 7 bases; unmatched bases: 4. Spiking of synthetic TCR analog templates was performed in each PCR. Sequenced by immunoSEQ multiplex PCR; TCRdb stores in-frame clones only, minus some. The table records about 73,000 clones, about 89% of them present only once. The origin of this receptor is a man aged 60 to 75 with urothelial cancer. This material consisted of PBMCs, taken around atezolizumab (anti-PD-L1) treatment. The V and J genes are TRBV19 and TRBJ2-1, with 15 bases aligning to TRBD2. CDR3 in amino acids: CASSIGLAGGPNEQFF. The DNA for the CDR3 is TGTGCCAGTAGTATCGGACTAGCGGGGGGGCCTAATGAGCAGTTCTTC.